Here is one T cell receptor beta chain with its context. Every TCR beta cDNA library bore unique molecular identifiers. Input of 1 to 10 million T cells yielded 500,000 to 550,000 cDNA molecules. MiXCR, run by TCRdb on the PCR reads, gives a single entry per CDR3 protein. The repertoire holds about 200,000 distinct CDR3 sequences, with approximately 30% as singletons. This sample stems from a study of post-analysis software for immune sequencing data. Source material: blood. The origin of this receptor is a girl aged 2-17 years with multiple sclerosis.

The CDR3: CASSWTGMNTEAFF. The CDR3 DNA follows: TGTGCCAGCAGCTGGACAGGGATGAACACTGAAGCTTTCTTT. The chain uses TRBV12-3 or TRBV12-4 and TRBJ1-1; 8 nucleotides agree with TRBD1. V was clipped by 6 bases and J by 0 bases; unmatched bases: 3. The CDR3 covers 14 residues.